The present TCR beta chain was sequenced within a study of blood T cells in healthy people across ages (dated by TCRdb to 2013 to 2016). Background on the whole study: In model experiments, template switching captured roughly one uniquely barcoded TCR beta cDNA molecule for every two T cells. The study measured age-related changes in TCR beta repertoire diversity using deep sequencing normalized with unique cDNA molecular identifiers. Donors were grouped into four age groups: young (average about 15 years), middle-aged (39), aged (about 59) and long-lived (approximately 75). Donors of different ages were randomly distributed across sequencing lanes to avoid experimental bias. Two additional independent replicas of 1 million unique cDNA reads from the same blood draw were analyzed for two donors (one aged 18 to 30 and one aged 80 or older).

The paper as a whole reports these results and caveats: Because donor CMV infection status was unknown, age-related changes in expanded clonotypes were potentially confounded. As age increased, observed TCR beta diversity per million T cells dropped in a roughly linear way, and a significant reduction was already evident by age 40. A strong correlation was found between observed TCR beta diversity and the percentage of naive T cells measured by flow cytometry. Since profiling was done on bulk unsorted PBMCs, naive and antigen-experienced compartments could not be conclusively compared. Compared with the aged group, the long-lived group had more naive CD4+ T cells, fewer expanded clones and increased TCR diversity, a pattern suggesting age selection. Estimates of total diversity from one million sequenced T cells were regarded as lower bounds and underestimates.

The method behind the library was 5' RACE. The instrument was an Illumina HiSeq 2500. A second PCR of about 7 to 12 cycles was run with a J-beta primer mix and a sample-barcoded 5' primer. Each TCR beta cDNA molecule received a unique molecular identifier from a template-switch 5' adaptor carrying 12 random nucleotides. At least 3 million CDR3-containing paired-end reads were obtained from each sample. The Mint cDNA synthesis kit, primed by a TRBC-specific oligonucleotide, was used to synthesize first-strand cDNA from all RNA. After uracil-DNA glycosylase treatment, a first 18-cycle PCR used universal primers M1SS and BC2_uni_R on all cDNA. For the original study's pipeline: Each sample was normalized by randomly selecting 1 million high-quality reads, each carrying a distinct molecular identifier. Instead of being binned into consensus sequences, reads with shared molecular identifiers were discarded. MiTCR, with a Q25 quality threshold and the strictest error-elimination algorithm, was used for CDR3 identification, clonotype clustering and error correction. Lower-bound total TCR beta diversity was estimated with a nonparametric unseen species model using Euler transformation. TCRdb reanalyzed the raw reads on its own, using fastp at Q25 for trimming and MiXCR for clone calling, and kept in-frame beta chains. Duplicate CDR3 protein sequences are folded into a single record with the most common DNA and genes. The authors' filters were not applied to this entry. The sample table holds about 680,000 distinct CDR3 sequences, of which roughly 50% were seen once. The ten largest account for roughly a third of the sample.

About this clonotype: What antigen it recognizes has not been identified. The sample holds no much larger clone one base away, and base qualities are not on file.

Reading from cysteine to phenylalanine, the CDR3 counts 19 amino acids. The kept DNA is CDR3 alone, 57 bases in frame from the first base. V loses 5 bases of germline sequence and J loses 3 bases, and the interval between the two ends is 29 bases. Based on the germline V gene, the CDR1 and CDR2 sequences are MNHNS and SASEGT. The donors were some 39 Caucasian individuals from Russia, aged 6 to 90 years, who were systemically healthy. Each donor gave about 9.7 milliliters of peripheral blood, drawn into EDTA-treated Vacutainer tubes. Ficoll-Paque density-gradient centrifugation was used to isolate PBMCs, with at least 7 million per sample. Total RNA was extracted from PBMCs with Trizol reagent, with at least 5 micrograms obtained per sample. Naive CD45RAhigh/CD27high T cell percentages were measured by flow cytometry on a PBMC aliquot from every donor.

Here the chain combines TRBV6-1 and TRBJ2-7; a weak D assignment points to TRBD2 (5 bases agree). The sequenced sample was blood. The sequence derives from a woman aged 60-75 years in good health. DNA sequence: TGTGCCAGCAGTCGCCAGAAGTCGGGGTCCGCTTCCCAACTCTACGAGCAGTACTTC. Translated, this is CASSRQKSGSASQLYEQYF.